This T cell receptor (beta chain) was observed in a study of T cell changes during pregnancy in multiple sclerosis (dated by TCRdb to 2018 to 2020). Turning to the overall study: The study examined how the T cell repertoire changed over the course of pregnancy in women with multiple sclerosis.

The library was built by means of the immunoSEQ multiplex PCR assay. Imported from immuneACCESS, the table was reduced by TCRdb to in-frame sequences with V and J called. These copies leave out some clones; in studies compared against another copy, an unresolved V gene accounts for under half, and the cause of the remainder is not known. Within this sample are 65,000 to 85,000 clones, with about 89% of them counted one time only. The ten most abundant clones make up approximately 1.5% of the sample. CDR1 GTSNPN and CDR2 SVGIG were looked up in the germline V gene (reference sequence). From the cysteine up to the phenylalanine, the CDR3 has a length of 16 residues. Only the CDR3 region is kept as DNA, spanning 48 bases read in frame from base 1. V lost 5 bases and J lost 1 base; the stretch between them is 18 bases long. As concerns this clone: This receptor's antigen is unknown. No base quality values were provided; no much bigger clone lies one nucleotide off.

The sample here was peripheral blood, taken in the second trimester of pregnancy. The chain couples TRBV30 to TRBJ1-3, and the D gene may be TRBD1, 6 bases matching. The clonotype was recovered from a female donor with multiple sclerosis, enrolled in a pregnancy study. In nucleotide form, the sequence is TGTGCCTGGGCCCGAAAACAGGGTTTATCTGGAAACACCATATATTTT. The encoded protein is CAWARKQGLSGNTIYF. Reference TRBV30 and TRBJ1-3 genes cover what lies past the CDR3, so the full variable domain is SQTIHQWPATLVQPVGSPLSLECTVEGTSNPNLYWYRQAAGRGLQLLFYSVGIGQISSEVPQNLSASRPQDRQFILSSKKLLLSDSGFYLCAWARKQGLSGNTIYFGEGSWLTVV.